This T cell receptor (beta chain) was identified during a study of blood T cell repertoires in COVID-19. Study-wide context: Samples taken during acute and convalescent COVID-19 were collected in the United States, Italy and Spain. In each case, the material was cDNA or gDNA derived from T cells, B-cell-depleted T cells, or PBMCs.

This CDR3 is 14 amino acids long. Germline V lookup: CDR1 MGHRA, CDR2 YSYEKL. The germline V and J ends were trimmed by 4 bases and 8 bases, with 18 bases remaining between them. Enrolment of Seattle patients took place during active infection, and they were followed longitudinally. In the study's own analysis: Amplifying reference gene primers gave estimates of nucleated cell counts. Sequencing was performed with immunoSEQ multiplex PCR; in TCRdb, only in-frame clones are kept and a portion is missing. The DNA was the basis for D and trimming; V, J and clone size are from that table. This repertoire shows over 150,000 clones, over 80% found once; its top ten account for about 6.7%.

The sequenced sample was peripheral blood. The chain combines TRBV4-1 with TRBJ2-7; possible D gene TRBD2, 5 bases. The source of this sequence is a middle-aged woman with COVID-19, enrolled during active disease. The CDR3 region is CASSPSLEGRQQYF. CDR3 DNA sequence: TGCGCCAGCAGCCCCTCTTTAGAGGGTCGTCAGCAGTACTTC.